Below, one T cell receptor beta chain is given with its context. The data were obtained in a study of blood T cell repertoires in COVID-19. Study details: Sample material is recorded as cDNA or gDNA derived from T cells, B-cell-depleted T cells, or PBMCs.

Per the original data handling: Counts of nucleated cells, estimated from reference gene primer amplification, were obtained. Here immunoSEQ multiplex PCR was the method, and the copy in TCRdb shows in-frame clones only, minus some. D and trimming come from the DNA, and the V and J calls and clone size come from that table. The sample includes a few hundred thousand clones, roughly four fifths of them seen just once. Participant age was 18 to 89 years, and participants resided in approximately 25 US areas. This TCR came from a woman aged 45-59 years who had recovered from COVID-19. Sequenced: PBMCs or T cells enriched from blood (not recorded which).

This CDR3 reads CASSLRSDRVYNEQFF. The CDR3 nucleotides are TGCGCCAGCAGCTTGAGATCGGACAGGGTCTACAATGAGCAGTTCTTC. The chain couples TRBV5-1 to TRBJ2-1; TRBD1 matches at 8 bases. This CDR3 contains 16 residues. The germline gives CDR1 SGHRS, CDR2 YFSETQ. V dropped 1 base and J dropped 3; count of bases not matched to a gene: 6.